This T cell receptor (beta chain) originates from a study of vaccination effects on CD4 cells after COVID-19. TCRdb keeps only in-frame clones here, not all; method: immunoSEQ multiplex PCR. The repertoire consists of about 22,000 clones, with 76% occurring once and the leading ten covering roughly 17%. About this clone: Its antigen is still unknown.

CD4+ T cells specific for antigen were expanded with viral peptide pools by the ViraFEST assay before sequencing. Subsequent to less than eleven days of culture, CD4+ T cells were isolated. This person's SARS-CoV-2 infection, confirmed by PCR, occurred between March and December 2020. The researchers cultured 1.5 million to 2.5 million PBMC per well with approximately 9.1 IU/ml IL-2 and 8 to 10 ug/ml peptides. V gave up 3 bases and J gave up 0 bases, with 8 bases separating them. CDR1 and CDR2 (germline): SGHNT, YYREEE (reference sequence). The CDR3 is 14 residues long. The specimen comprised CD4+ T cells from PBMCs cultured with SARS-CoV-2 spike peptides, sampled before COVID-19 vaccination. This clonotype originated in a human donor who had a prior SARS-CoV-2 infection. The rearrangement uses TRBV5-4 and TRBJ2-3; D may be TRBD1 or TRBD2 (5 bases each). CDR3 region: CASSWDRSTDTQYF. CDR3 DNA sequence: TGTGCCAGCAGCTGGGACCGTAGCACAGATACGCAGTATTTT.